This is a list of T cell receptor beta chains from one sample in a study of shared clonotypes between healthy human individuals. Clones were read by immunoSEQ multiplex PCR, and TCRdb kept only the in-frame ones, dropping some. The sample consists of 1.5 million to 2.5 million clones, over 85% of them appearing once. The specimen was naive CD8+ T cells sorted from blood. These receptors were obtained from a man between 18 and 35 years old in good health. The CDR3 runs from the conserved cysteine through the conserved F or W. A D gene is named only where the DNA matches it firmly. Only part of the rows carry a size: once, few, many, or a class if the clone is expanded.

J gene: TRBJ2-2
V gene: TRBV5-4
D gene: TRBD2
clone size: .
CDR3 protein: CASSVGLAGDSNTGELFF
CDR3 DNA: TGTGCCAGCAGCGTGGGACTAGCGGGAGATAGCAACACCGGGGAGCTGTTTTTT

J gene: TRBJ2-3
V gene: TRBV6-5
D gene: TRBD2
clone size: .
CDR3 protein: CASRRAGGTDTQYF
CDR3 DNA: TGTGCCAGCAGAAGAGCGGGAGGCACAGATACGCAGTATTTT

J gene: TRBJ1-1
V gene: TRBV25-1
D gene: TRBD1
clone size: .
CDR3 protein: CASSGGTGLAAFF
CDR3 DNA: TGTGCCAGCAGTGGCGGGACAGGGCTCGCAGCTTTCTTT

J gene: TRBJ2-7
V gene: TRBV5-5
D gene: .
clone size: once
CDR3 protein: CASSLRQATYEQYF
CDR3 DNA: TGTGCCAGCAGCTTACGACAGGCCACCTACGAGCAGTACTTC

J gene: TRBJ1-1
V gene: TRBV6-5
D gene: .
clone size: .
CDR3 protein: CASSYSEGAEAFF
CDR3 DNA: TGTGCCAGCAGTTACTCAGAGGGGGCTGAAGCTTTCTTT

J gene: TRBJ1-5
V gene: TRBV6-6
D gene: .
clone size: .
CDR3 protein: CASSQEQGGNQPQHF
CDR3 DNA: TGTGCCAGCAGCCAAGAGCAGGGCGGCAATCAGCCCCAGCATTTT

J gene: TRBJ2-7
V gene: TRBV7-2
D gene: TRBD2
clone size: .
CDR3 protein: CASSLLAGLIGEQYF
CDR3 DNA: TGTGCCAGCAGCTTACTAGCGGGGTTGATAGGCGAGCAGTACTTC

J gene: TRBJ1-1
V gene: TRBV30
D gene: .
clone size: few
CDR3 protein: CAWSVVQNTEAFF
CDR3 DNA: TGTGCCTGGAGTGTAGTGCAGAACACTGAAGCTTTCTTT

J gene: TRBJ1-1
V gene: TRBV6-5
D gene: TRBD1
clone size: once
CDR3 protein: CASSYQQGARTEAFF
CDR3 DNA: TGTGCCAGCAGTTACCAACAGGGGGCGCGCACTGAAGCTTTCTTT

J gene: TRBJ2-5
V gene: TRBV11-1
D gene: TRBD2
clone size: .
CDR3 protein: CASSSVRTGGETQYF
CDR3 DNA: TGTGCCAGCAGCTCTGTCAGGACCGGGGGGGAGACCCAGTACTTC

J gene: TRBJ2-7
V gene: TRBV6-5
D gene: .
clone size: .
CDR3 protein: CASSSYPGYEQYF
CDR3 DNA: TGTGCCAGCAGTTCATACCCGGGCTACGAGCAGTACTTC

J gene: TRBJ2-7
V gene: TRBV6-1
D gene: TRBD2
clone size: once
CDR3 protein: CANPTSGRACYEQYF
CDR3 DNA: TGTGCCAACCCGACGAGCGGGAGGGCCTGTTACGAGCAGTACTTC

J gene: TRBJ1-6
V gene: TRBV27
D gene: .
clone size: .
CDR3 protein: CASSLVVNSPLHF
CDR3 DNA: TGTGCCAGCAGTTTGGTAGTCAATTCACCCCTCCACTTT

J gene: TRBJ2-7
V gene: TRBV9
D gene: .
clone size: .
CDR3 protein: CASSVEAGSSYEQYF
CDR3 DNA: TGTGCCAGCAGCGTAGAAGCAGGTAGCTCCTACGAGCAGTACTTC

J gene: TRBJ2-3
V gene: TRBV11-2
D gene: TRBD2
clone size: .
CDR3 protein: CASSTGGTDTQYF
CDR3 DNA: TGTGCCAGCAGCACGGGAGGTACAGATACGCAGTATTTT

J gene: TRBJ2-5
V gene: TRBV6-5
D gene: .
clone size: .
CDR3 protein: CASSYSRGETQYF
CDR3 DNA: TGTGCCAGCAGTTACTCCAGGGGAGAGACCCAGTACTTC